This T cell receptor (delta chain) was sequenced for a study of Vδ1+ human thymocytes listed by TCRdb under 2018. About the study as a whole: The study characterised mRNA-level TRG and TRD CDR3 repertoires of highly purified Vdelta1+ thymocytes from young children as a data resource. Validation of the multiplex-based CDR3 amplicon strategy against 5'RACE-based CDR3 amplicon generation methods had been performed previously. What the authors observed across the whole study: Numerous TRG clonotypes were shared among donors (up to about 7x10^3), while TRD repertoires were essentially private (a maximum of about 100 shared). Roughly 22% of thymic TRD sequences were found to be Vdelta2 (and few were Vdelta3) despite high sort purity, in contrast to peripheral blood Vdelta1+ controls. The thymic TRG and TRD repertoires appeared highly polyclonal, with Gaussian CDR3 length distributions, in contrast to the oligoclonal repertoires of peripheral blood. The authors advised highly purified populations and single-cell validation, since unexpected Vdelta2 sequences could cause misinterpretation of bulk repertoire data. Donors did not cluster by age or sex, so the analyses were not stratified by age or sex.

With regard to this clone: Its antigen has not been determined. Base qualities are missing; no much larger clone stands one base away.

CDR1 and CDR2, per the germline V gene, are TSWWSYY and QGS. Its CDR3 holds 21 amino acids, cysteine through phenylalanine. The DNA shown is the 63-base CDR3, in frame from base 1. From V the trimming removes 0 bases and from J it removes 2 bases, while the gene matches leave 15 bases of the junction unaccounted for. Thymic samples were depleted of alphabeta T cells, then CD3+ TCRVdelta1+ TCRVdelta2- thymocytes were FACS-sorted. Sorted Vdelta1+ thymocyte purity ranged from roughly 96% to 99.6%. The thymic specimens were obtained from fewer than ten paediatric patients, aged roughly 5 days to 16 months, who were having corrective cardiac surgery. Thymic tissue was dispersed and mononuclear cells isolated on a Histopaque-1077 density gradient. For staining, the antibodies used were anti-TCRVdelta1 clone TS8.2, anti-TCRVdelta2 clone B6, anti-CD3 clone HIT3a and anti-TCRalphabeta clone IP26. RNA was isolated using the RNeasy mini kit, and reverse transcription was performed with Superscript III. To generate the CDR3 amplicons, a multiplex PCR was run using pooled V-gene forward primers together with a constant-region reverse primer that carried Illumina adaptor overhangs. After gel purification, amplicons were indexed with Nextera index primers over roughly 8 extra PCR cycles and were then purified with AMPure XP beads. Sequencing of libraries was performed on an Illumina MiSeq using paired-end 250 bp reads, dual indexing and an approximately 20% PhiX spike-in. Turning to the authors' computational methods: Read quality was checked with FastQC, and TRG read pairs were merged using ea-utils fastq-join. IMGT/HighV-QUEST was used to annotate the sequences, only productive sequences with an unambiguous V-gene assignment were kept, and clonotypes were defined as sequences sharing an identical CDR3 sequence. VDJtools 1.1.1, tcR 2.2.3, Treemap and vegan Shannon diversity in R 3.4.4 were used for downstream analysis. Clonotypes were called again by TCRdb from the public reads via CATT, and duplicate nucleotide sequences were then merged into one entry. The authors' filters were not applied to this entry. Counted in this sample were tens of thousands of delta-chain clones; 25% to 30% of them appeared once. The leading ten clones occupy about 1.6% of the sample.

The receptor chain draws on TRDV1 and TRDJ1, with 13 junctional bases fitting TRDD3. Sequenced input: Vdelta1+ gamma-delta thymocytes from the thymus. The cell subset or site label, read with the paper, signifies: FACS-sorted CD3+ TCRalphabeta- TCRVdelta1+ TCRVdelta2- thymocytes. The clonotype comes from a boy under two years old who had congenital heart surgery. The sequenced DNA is TGTGCTCTTGGGGAACTCTTCCCAGGCGTACTGGGGGATACGGTTACCGATAAACTCATCTTT. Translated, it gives CALGELFPGVLGDTVTDKLIF.